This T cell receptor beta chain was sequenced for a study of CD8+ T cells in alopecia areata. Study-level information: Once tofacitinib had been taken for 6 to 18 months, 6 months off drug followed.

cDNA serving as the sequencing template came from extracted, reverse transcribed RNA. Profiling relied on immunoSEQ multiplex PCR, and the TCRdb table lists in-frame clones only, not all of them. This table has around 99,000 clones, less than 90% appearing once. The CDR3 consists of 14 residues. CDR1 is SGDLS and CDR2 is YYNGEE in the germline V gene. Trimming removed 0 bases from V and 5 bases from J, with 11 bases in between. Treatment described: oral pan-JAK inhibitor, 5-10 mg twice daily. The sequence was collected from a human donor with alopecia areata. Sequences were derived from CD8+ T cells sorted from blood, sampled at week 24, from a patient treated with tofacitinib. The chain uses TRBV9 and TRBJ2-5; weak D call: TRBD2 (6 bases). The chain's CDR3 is CASSVGLATETQYF. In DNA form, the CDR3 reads TGTGCCAGCAGCGTAGGGCTAGCGACGGAGACCCAGTACTTC. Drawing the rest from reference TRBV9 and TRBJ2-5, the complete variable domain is DSGVTQTPKHLITATGQRVTLRCSPRSGDLSVYWYQQSLDQGLQFLIQYYNGEERAKGNILERFSAQQFPDLHSELNLSSLELGDSALYFCASSVGLATETQYFGPGTRLLVL.